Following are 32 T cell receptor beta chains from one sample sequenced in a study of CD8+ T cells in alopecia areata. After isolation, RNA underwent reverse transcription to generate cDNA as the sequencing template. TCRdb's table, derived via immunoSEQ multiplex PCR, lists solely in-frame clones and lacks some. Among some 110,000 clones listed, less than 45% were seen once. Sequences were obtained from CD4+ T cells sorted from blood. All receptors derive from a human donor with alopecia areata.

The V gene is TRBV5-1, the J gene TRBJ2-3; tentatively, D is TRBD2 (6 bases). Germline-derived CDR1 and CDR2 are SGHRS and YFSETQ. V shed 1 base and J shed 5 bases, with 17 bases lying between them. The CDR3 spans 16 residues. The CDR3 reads CASSLFAGLGQDTQYF. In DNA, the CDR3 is TGCGCCAGCAGCTTGTTTGCGGGGCTGGGTCAAGATACGCAGTATTTT. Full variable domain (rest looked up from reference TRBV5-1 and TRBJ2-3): KAGVTQTPRYLIKTRGQQVTLSCSPISGHRSVSWYQQTPGQGLQFLFEYFSETQRNKGNFPGRFSGRQFSNSRSEMNVSTLELGDSALYLCASSLFAGLGQDTQYFGPGTRLTVL.

The CDR3 loop reads CAWSVRAGGGETQYF. As DNA, the CDR3 is TGTGCCTGGAGTGTACGAGCGGGAGGAGGAGAGACCCAGTACTTC. The rearrangement uses TRBV30 and TRBJ2-5; 9 nucleotides line up with TRBD2. CDR1 and CDR2 (germline): GTSNPN, SVGIG (reference sequence). This CDR3 contains 15 residues. V lost 0 bases to trimming and J lost 4 bases; unmatched junction nucleotides: 6.

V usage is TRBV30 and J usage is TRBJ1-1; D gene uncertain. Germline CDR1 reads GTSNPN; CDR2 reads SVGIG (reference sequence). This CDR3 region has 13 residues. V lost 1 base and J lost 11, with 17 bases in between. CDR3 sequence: CAWSGRGLQYAFF. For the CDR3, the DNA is TGTGCCTGGAGTGGTCGAGGGCTCCAGTATGCTTTCTTT. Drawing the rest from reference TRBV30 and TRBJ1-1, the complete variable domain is SQTIHQWPATLVQPVGSPLSLECTVEGTSNPNLYWYRQAAGRGLQLLFYSVGIGQISSEVPQNLSASRPQDRQFILSSKKLLLSDSGFYLCAWSGRGLQYAFFGQGTRLTVV.

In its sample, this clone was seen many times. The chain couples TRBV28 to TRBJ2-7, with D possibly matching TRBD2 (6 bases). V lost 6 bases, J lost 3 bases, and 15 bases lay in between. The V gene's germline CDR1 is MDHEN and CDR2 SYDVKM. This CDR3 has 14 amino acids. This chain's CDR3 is CASRPPGVFYEQYF. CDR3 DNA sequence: TGTGCCAGCAGGCCGCCGGGGGTGTTCTACGAGCAGTACTTC.

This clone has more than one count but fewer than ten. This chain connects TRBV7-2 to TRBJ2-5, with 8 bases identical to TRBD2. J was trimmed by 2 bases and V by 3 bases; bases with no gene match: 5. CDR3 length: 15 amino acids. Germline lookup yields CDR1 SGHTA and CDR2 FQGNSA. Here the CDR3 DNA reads TGTGCCAGCAGCTTTACAGCGGGAGATCAAGAGACCCAGTACTTC. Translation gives CASSFTAGDQETQYF. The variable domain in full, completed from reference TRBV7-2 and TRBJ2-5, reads GAGVSQSPSNKVTEKGKDVELRCDPISGHTALYWYRQSLGQGLEFLIYFQGNSAPDKSGLPSDRFSAERTGGSVSTLTIQRTQQEDSAVYLCASSFTAGDQETQYFGPGTRLLVL.

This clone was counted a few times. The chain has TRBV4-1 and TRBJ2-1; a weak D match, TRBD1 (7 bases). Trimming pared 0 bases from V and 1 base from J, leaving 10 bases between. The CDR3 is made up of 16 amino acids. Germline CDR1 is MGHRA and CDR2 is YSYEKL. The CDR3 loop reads CASSQDPGGSYNEQFF. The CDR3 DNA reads TGCGCCAGCAGCCAAGATCCAGGGGGGTCCTACAATGAGCAGTTCTTC.

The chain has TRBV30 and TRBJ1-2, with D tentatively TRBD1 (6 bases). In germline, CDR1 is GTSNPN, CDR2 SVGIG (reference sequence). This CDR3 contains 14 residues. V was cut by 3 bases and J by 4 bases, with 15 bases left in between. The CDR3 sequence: CAWSVGRGGYGYTF. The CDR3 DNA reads TGTGCCTGGAGCGTCGGACGAGGGGGCTATGGCTACACCTTC.

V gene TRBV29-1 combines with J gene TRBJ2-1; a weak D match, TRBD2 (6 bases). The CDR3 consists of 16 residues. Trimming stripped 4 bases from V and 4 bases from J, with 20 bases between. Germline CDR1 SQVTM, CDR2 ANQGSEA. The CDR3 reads CSVGRGGDGVYNEQFF. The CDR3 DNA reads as TGCAGCGTTGGGAGGGGCGGGGATGGGGTATACAATGAGCAGTTCTTC.

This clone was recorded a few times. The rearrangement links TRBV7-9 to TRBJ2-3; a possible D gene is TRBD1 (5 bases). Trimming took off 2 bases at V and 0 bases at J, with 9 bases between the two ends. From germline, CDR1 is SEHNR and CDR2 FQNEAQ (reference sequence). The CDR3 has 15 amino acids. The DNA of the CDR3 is TGTGCCAGCAGCTTACCCCGACAGAGCACAGATACGCAGTATTTT. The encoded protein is CASSLPRQSTDTQYF.

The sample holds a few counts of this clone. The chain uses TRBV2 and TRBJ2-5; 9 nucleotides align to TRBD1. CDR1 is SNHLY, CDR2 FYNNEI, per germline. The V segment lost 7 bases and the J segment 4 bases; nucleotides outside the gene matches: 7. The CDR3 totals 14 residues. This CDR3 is CASTGDRVRETQYF. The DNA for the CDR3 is TGTGCCAGCACCGGGGACAGGGTGAGAGAGACCCAGTACTTC.

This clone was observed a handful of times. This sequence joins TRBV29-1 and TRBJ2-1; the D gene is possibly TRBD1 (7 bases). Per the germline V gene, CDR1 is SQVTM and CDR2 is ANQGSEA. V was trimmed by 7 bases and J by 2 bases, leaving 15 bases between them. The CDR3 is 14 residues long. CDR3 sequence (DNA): TGCAGCGCATGGCAGGGGGGCCCCTACAATGAGCAGTTCTTC. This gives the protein CSAWQGGPYNEQFF.

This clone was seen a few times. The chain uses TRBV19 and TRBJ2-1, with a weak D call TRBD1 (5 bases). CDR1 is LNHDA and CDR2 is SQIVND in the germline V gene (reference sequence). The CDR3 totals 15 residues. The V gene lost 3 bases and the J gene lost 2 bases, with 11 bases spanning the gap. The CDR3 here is CASSIGRQTYNEQFF. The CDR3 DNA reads TGTGCCAGTAGTATCGGAAGACAGACCTACAATGAGCAGTTCTTC.

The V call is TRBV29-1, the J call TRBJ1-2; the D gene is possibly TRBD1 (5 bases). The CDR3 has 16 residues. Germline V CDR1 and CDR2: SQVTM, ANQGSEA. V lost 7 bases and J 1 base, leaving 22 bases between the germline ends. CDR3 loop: CSAGQGTVGVNYGYTF. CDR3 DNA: TGCAGCGCGGGTCAAGGGACGGTAGGAGTTAACTATGGCTACACCTTC. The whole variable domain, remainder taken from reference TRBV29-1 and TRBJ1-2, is SAVISQKPSRDICQRGTSLTIQCQVDSQVTMMFWYRQQPGQSLTLIATANQGSEATYESGFVIDKFPISRPNLTFSTLTVSNMSPEDSSIYLCSAGQGTVGVNYGYTFGSGTRLTVV.

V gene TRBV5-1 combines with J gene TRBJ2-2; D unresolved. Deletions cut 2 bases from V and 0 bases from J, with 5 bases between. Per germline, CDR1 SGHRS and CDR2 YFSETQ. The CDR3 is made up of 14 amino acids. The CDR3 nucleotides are TGCGCCAGCAGCTTCGACCCGAACACCGGGGAGCTGTTTTTT. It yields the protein CASSFDPNTGELFF.

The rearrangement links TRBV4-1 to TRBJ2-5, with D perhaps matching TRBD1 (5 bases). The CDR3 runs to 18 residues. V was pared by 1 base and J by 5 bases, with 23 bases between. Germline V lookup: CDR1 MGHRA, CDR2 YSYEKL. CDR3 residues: CASSQVGPPWGKYETQYF. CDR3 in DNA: TGCGCCAGCAGCCAAGTTGGCCCTCCGTGGGGCAAGTACGAGACCCAGTACTTC.

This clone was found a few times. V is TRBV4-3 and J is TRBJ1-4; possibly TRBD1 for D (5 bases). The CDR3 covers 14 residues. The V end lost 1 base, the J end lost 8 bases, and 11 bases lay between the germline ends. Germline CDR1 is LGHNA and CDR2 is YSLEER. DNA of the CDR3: TGCGCCAGCAGCCAAGGGCAGGGCCCCGAAAAACTGTTTTTT. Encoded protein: CASSQGQGPEKLFF.

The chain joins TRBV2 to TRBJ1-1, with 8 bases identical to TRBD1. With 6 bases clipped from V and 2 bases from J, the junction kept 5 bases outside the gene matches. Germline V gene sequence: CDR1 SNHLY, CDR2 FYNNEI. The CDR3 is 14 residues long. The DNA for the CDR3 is TGTGCCAGCAGCCCGACAGGGGCCAACACTGAAGCTTTCTTT. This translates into CASSPTGANTEAFF.

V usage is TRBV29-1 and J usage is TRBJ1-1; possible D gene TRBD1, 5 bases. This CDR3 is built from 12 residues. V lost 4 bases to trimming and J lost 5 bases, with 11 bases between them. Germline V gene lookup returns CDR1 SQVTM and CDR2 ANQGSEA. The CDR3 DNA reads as TGCAGCGTTGCCGAACGGGGGACTGAAGCTTTCTTT. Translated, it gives CSVAERGTEAFF.

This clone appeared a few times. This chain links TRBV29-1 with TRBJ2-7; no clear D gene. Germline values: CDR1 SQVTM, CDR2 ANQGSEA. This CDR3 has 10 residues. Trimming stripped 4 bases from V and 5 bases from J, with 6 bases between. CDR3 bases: TGCAGCGTTGTAGGGCACGAGCAGTACTTC. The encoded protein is CSVVGHEQYF.

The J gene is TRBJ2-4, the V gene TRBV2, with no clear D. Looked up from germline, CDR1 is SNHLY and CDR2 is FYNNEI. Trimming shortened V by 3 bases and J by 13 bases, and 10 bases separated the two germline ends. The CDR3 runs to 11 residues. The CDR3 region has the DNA TGTGCCAGCAGTGAGGCGGTCAGACAGTACTTC. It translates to CASSEAVRQYF.

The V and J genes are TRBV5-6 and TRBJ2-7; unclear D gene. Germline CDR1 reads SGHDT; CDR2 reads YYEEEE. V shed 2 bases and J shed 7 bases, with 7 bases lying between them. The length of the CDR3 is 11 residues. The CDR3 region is CASSLYREQYF. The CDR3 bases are TGTGCCAGCAGCTTATATCGAGAGCAGTACTTC.

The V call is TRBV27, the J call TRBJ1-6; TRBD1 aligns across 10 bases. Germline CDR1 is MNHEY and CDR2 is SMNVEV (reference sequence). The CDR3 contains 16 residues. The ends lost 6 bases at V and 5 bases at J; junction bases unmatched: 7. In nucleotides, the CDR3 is TGTGCCAGCAGATTGGGACAGGGGTGGCATAATTCACCCCTCCACTTT. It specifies CASRLGQGWHNSPLHF.

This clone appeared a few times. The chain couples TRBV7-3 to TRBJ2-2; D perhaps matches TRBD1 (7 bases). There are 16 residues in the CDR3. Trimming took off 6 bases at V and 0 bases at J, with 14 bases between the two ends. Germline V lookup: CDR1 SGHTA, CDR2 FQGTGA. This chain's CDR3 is CASSSAGQTNTGELFF. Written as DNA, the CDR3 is TGTGCCAGCAGTTCGGCGGGACAGACGAACACCGGGGAGCTGTTTTTT.

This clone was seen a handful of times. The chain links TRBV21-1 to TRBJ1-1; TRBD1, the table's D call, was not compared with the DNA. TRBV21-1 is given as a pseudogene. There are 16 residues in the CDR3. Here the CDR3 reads CASSKGPDSQNTEAFF. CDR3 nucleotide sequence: TGTGCCAGCAGCAAAGGGCCGGACAGCCAGAACACTGAAGCTTTCTTT.

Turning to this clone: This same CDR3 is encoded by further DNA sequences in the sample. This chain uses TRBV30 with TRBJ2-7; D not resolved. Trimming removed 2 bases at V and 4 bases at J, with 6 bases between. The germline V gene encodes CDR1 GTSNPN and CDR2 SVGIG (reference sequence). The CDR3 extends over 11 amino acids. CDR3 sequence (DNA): TGTGCCTGGAGTCATTTTTACGAGCAGTACTTC. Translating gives CAWSHFYEQYF.

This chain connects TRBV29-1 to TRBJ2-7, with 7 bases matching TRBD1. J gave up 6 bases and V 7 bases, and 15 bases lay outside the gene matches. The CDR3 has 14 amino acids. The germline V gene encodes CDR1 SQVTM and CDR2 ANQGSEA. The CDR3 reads CSARQGPASREQYF. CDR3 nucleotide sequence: TGCAGCGCCCGACAGGGACCAGCGTCTCGCGAGCAGTACTTC.

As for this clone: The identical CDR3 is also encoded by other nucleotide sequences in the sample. In DNA, the CDR3 is TGTGCCAGCAGCGTGGGGGGCCAAGAGACCCAGTACTTC. This translates into CASSVGGQETQYF. This sequence joins TRBV9 and TRBJ2-5; possible D gene TRBD2, 6 bases. CDR1 is SGDLS, CDR2 YYNGEE, per germline. The CDR3 has 13 residues. V lost 2 bases to trimming and J lost 1 base, with 6 bases between them.

The chain's CDR3 is CAWSSGAGIGEQYF. In nucleotides, the CDR3 is TGTGCCTGGAGTAGTGGCGCAGGGATCGGCGAGCAGTACTTC. This rearrangement joins TRBV30 to TRBJ2-7, with a tentative D call TRBD1 (5 bases). Germline V gene data show CDR1 as GTSNPN and CDR2 as SVGIG (reference sequence). The V and J ends lost 2 bases and 6 bases respectively, with 17 bases between them. The CDR3 has 14 amino acids.

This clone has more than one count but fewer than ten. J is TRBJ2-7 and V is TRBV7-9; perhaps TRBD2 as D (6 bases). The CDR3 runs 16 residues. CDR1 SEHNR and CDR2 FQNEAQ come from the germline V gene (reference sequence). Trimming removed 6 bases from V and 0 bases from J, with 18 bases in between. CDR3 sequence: CASRGAGGTGSYEQYF. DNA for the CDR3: TGTGCCAGCAGAGGGGCAGGAGGGACGGGCTCCTACGAGCAGTACTTC.

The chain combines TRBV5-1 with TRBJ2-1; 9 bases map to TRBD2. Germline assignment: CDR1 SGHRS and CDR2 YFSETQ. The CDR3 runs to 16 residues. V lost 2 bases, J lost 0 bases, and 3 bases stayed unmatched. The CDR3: CASSLDSGSSYNEQFF. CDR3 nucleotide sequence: TGCGCCAGCAGCTTAGATAGCGGGAGCTCCTACAATGAGCAGTTCTTC. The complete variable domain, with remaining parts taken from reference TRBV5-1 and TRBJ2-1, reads KAGVTQTPRYLIKTRGQQVTLSCSPISGHRSVSWYQQTPGQGLQFLFEYFSETQRNKGNFPGRFSGRQFSNSRSEMNVSTLELGDSALYLCASSLDSGSSYNEQFFGPGTRLTVL.

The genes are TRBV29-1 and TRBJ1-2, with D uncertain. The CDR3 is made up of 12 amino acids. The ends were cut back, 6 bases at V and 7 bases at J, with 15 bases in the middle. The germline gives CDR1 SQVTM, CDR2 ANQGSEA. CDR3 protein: CSVRPTTSGYTF. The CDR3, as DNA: TGCAGCGTCCGCCCCACGACGAGTGGCTACACCTTC. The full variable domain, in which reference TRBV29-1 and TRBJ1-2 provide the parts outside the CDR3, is SAVISQKPSRDICQRGTSLTIQCQVDSQVTMMFWYRQQPGQSLTLIATANQGSEATYESGFVIDKFPISRPNLTFSTLTVSNMSPEDSSIYLCSVRPTTSGYTFGSGTRLTVV.

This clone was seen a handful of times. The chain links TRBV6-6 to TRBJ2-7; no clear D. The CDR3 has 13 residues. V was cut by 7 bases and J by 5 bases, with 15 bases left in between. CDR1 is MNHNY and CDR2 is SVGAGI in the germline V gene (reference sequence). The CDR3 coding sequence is TGTGCCAGCACCTCGCCGTCGGTTAACGAGCAGTACTTC. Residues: CASTSPSVNEQYF.